This T cell receptor beta chain was captured in a study of radiotherapy plus CTLA-4 blockade in lung cancer. On the study more broadly: Disease control was present in 30% to 40% of patients, and objective responses in approximately 18%.

Produced via immunoSEQ multiplex PCR; TCRdb's table is partial and in-frame only. The sample contains about 24,000 clones, about two thirds of which appear only once. V lost 0 bases and J 7 bases, leaving 12 bases between the germline ends. Germline V gives CDR1 KGHSH, CDR2 LQKENI. There are 14 residues in the CDR3. The chain combines TRBV18 with TRBJ1-2, with D unresolved. The origin of this receptor is a human donor with non-small cell lung cancer whose response to radiotherapy plus ipilimumab could not be evaluated. The sequencing used peripheral blood, collected from a patient treated with radiotherapy plus ipilimumab. DNA of the CDR3: TGTGCCAGCTCACCACCGGGGAGGGAAGCTGGCTACACCTTC. Translation: CASSPPGREAGYTF.